This T cell receptor beta chain comes out of a study of blood T cell repertoires in COVID-19. Background on the study: Whether acute or convalescent, the COVID-19 samples came from the United States, Italy and Spain. PBMCs, B-cell-depleted T cells, or T cells provided the cDNA or gDNA that made up the material.

Trimming took off 2 bases at V and 7 bases at J, with 12 bases between the two ends. There are 14 residues in the CDR3. Germline V gives CDR1 MNHEY, CDR2 SVGEGT. In the study's own analysis: Estimation of nucleated cell counts was performed using reference gene primer amplification. Some clones are missing from TCRdb's copy, which holds only in-frame ones; the method was immunoSEQ multiplex PCR. V and J calls and clone size are those listed in that table; D and trimming were worked out from the DNA. Altogether over 130,000 clones are present, 80% to 90% being singletons, with the ten largest covering roughly 3.3%.

The gene calls are TRBV6-2 or TRBV6-3 and TRBJ1-5; D is unresolved. The sequence was obtained from a man between 65 and 85 years old with acute or convalescent COVID-19. Material for sequencing was peripheral blood. CDR3 in amino acids: CASSYPPEEQPQHF. The CDR3 bases are TGTGCCAGCAGTTACCCTCCCGAGGAGCAGCCCCAGCATTTT.